The entry that follows covers one T cell receptor beta chain sequence. No antigen is known for it. TCRdb itself ran the reads through MiXCR, one entry per CDR3 protein. Of under 850,000 distinct CDR3 sequences in the sample, around 35% were seen once. This sample was taken from a study of T cell repertoires in cytomegalovirus infection. This CDR3 has 15 amino acids. With 11 bases removed from V and 3 bases from J, the gap between germline ends came to 20 bases. Germline CDR1 MNHNY, CDR2 SVGAGI (reference sequence). The genes are TRBV6-6 and TRBJ1-3; TRBD1 might be the D (5 bases). The clonotype originates from a human donor in good health (CMV status not recorded). Some clones in this sample may be carry-over from other donors' samples. The sequences come from cultured PBMCs, collected from culture after CMV antigen stimulation. CDR3 sequence: CAALTDSPSGNTIYF. Here the CDR3 DNA reads TGTGCCGCCCTGACCGACAGCCCCAGTGGAAACACCATATATTTT.